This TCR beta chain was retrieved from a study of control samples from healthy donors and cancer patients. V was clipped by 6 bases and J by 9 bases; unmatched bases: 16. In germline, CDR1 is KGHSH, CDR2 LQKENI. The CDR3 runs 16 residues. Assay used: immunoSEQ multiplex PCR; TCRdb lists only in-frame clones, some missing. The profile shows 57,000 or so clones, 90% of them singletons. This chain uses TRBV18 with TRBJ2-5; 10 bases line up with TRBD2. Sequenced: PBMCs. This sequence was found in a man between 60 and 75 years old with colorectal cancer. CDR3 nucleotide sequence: TGTGCCAGCTCCCCCTCTAGCGGGGGTAAAAGAGATTCCCAGTACTTC. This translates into CASSPSSGGKRDSQYF.